What follows is one T cell receptor (beta chain) and its context. Compared with germline, one end of the junction differs, possibly owing to a read error. Histologic diagnosis was independently verified by two lung pathologists. Data came from immunoSEQ multiplex PCR; TCRdb stores just in-frame clones and leaves some out. The repertoire holds thousands of clones, with 65% to 70% as singletons. The CDR3 loop spans 14 amino acids. Per germline, CDR1 SGHAT and CDR2 FQNNGV. This sample was taken from a study of immune evolution from preneoplasia to lung adenocarcinoma. Sequencing was done on a sample of FFPE adjacent normal lung tissue. The TCR originated in an older person with lung adenocarcinoma. This chain links TRBV11-2 with TRBJ2-7; no reliable D call. DNA for the CDR3: TGTGCCAGCAGCCTAGATTCAGCCTCCTACGAGCAGTACTTC. Translation gives CASSLDSASYEQYF.